This T cell receptor beta chain came from a study of T cell repertoires in cytomegalovirus infection. Study as a whole: Based on public TCR beta signatures, there were indications of CMV infection and of a matching HLA type.

Points on this clonotype: The antigen remains unidentified.

TCRdb reanalysed the reads using MiXCR and keeps one entry per CDR3 protein. The data contain 45,000 to 60,000 distinct CDR3 sequences, 15% to 25% of them seen just once; the ten biggest clones take up under 75%. Study-level results: Totalled public TCR beta family frequency picked out people who carried CMV plus the relevant HLA.

CDR1 is MNHNS and CDR2 is SASEGT in the germline V gene. The ends lost 3 bases at V and 4 bases at J; junction bases unmatched: 19. The CDR3 totals 19 residues. This chain uses TRBV6-1 with TRBJ2-5, with 8 bases lining up with TRBD2. This specimen consisted of CD8+ T cells from cultured PBMCs, obtained from culture after CMV antigen stimulation. The receptor was isolated from a human donor in good health (CMV status not recorded). Some clones in this sample may be carry-over from other donors' samples. This chain's CDR3 is CASSDGGWKTGGPSETQYF. CDR3 in DNA: TGTGCCAGCAGTGATGGGGGTTGGAAAACGGGGGGGCCCTCAGAGACCCAGTACTTC.